The sequence of this T cell receptor beta chain was determined in a study of T cells after yellow fever vaccination. Findings and caveats of the study: The secondary response peaked faster, at day 5 versus 15, but was weaker.

As concerns this clonotype: The antigen remains undetermined.

Unmatched junction bases numbered 4, after V lost 1 base and J lost 3 bases. Germline V gives CDR1 DFQATT, CDR2 SNEGSKA (reference sequence). The CDR3 spans 14 residues. TCRdb ran MiXCR on the 5' RACE reads and lists one entry per CDR3 protein. The sample holds about 350,000 distinct CDR3 sequences; around a tenth are singletons and the top ten take around 19%. This specimen consisted of PBMCs, obtained on the day of the first yellow fever vaccination. This TCR came from a man aged 18 to 29 who received the YFV17D yellow fever vaccine. The chain is built from TRBV20-1 and TRBJ1-2; 8 nucleotides line up with TRBD1. This CDR3 is CSARATGDHYGYTF. CDR3 nucleotides: TGCAGTGCTAGAGCGACAGGGGACCACTATGGCTACACCTTC.